Presented here are 23 T cell receptor beta chains from one specimen sequenced in a study of technical replicates of blood from several donors. Generated by immunoSEQ multiplex PCR, the TCRdb table keeps only in-frame clones and is missing some. Of under 85,000 clones in the sample, about 93% were seen once. The sample comprised T cells isolated from PBMCs. The origin of the receptors is a human donor in good health.

This chain uses TRBV4-2 with TRBJ2-7, with 13 nucleotides matching TRBD2. The V gene end was trimmed by 4 bases and the J gene end by 6 bases; junction bases not matched to a gene: 6. In germline, CDR1 is LGHNA, CDR2 YNFKEQ. This CDR3 region has 15 residues. The chain's CDR3 is CASSLTGTSGTEQYF. As DNA, the CDR3 is TGTGCCAGCAGCCTAACCGGGACTAGCGGGACCGAGCAGTACTTC.

This chain joins TRBV27 and TRBJ2-7; 9 nucleotides agree with TRBD1. The CDR3 totals 15 residues. With V trimmed by 2 bases and J by 2 bases, 4 bases remained unmatched. The germline V gene encodes CDR1 MNHEY and CDR2 SMNVEV (reference sequence). The CDR3 loop reads CASSLGTGTAYEQYF. DNA of the CDR3: TGTGCCAGCAGTTTAGGGACAGGGACGGCCTACGAGCAGTACTTC.

This clone was observed a few times. V usage is TRBV7-9 and J usage is TRBJ1-4; D is undetermined. The germline V gene has CDR1 SEHNR and CDR2 FQNEAQ (reference sequence). The CDR3 extends over 15 amino acids. Trimming pared 1 base from V and 8 bases from J, leaving 14 bases between. The CDR3 DNA is TGTGCCAGCAGCTTAGGCCCCTGGGCTGGGGAAAAACTGTTTTTT. Its protein product is CASSLGPWAGEKLFF.

Remarks on this clone: Because the CDR3's place on the DNA is in doubt, the DNA is left out and the CDR3 is given as listed by TCRdb. The chain couples TRBV27 to TRBJ2-7; TRBD1, the D gene given by the table, was not confirmed from the DNA. Germline CDR1 MNHEY, CDR2 SMNVEV (reference sequence). The CDR3 sequence runs 15 residues, both termini included. CDR3 sequence: CASSFFGQGYYEQYF.

The rearrangement links TRBV10-2 to TRBJ1-5, with TRBD1 as a possible D gene (5 bases). CDR3 length: 13 amino acids. Trimming cost V 8 bases and J 4 bases, with 12 bases left between them. Germline assignment: CDR1 WSHSY and CDR2 SAAADI. The CDR3 sequence is CASSEQENQPQHF. The CDR3 DNA sequence: TGCGCCAGCTCAGAACAGGAGAATCAGCCCCAGCATTTT.

This chain links TRBV6-1 with TRBJ2-3; TRBD1 aligns across 9 bases. The CDR3 spans 14 residues. V was clipped by 0 bases and J by 12 bases; unmatched bases: 7. Germline values: CDR1 MNHNS, CDR2 SASEGT. DNA of the CDR3: TGTGCCAGCAGTGAAGCCCGACAGGGGGGTTGTCAGTATTTT. This codes for CASSEARQGGCQYF.

The genes are TRBV30 and TRBJ2-1, with D possibly TRBD2 on 7 matching bases. CDR1 is GTSNPN and CDR2 is SVGIG in the germline V gene (reference sequence). CDR3 length: 13 residues. Trimming took off 4 bases at V and 3 bases at J, with 10 bases between the two ends. CDR3 nucleotides: TGTGCCTGGAAAGGGGGGGGCTACAATGAGCAGTTCTTC. Protein sequence: CAWKGGGYNEQFF.

V gene TRBV5-6 combines with J gene TRBJ1-2, with 7 bases that match TRBD1. Losses at the gene ends were 4 bases for V and 5 bases for J; bases not matched to a gene: 8. The germline V gene has CDR1 SGHDT and CDR2 YYEEEE. This CDR3 is 14 amino acids long. The CDR3 nucleotides are TGTGCCAGCAGCCCCCCGGGGACAGTATATGGCTACACCTTC. This translates into CASSPPGTVYGYTF. The full variable domain, rest sourced from reference TRBV5-6 and TRBJ1-2, is DAGVTQSPTHLIKTRGQQVTLRCSPKSGHDTVSWYQQALGQGPQFIFQYYEEEERQRGNFPDRFSGHQFPNYSSELNVNALLLGDSALYLCASSPPGTVYGYTFGSGTRLTVV.

The gene calls are TRBV18 and TRBJ1-2, with TRBD1 matching over 9 bases. The ends lost 2 bases at V and 0 bases at J; junction bases unmatched: 4. This CDR3 spans 16 amino acids. Germline CDR1 reads KGHSH; CDR2 reads LQKENI. The CDR3 is CASSPVDRGSNYGYTF. The CDR3 coding sequence is TGTGCCAGCTCACCAGTGGACAGGGGCTCTAACTATGGCTACACCTTC.

In its sample, this clone was seen once. V is TRBV11-3 and J is TRBJ2-7, with TRBD2 identical over 11 bases. V shed 5 bases, J shed 5 bases, and the junction held 8 bases outside the gene matches. Germline CDR1 is SGHNT and CDR2 is YENEEA. The CDR3 spans 15 residues. For the CDR3, the DNA is TGTGCCAGCAGCATCATAGCGGGAGGGCCGGACGAGCAGTACTTC. Protein: CASSIIAGGPDEQYF.

The V call is TRBV6-6, the J call TRBJ2-7; D may be TRBD2 (6 bases). CDR3 size: 11 residues. The germline V and J ends were trimmed by 11 bases and 2 bases, with 10 bases remaining between them. Germline CDR1 and CDR2: MNHNY and SVGAGI (reference sequence). This chain's CDR3 is CAVRGPYEQYF. The CDR3, as DNA: TGTGCCGTGCGGGGCCCCTACGAGCAGTACTTC.

DNA of the CDR3: TGTGCCATCACCCCAGGGGTCAGCACAGATACGCAGTATTTT. Amino acid sequence: CAITPGVSTDTQYF. The V and J genes are TRBV10-3 and TRBJ2-3; TRBD1 is a possible D gene (6 bases). The length of the CDR3 is 14 residues. Trimming removed 7 bases at V and 0 bases at J, with 11 bases between. Germline V gene lookup returns CDR1 ENHRY and CDR2 SYGVKD.

The V gene is TRBV5-4, the J gene TRBJ1-2, with TRBD1 identical over 10 bases. Germline CDR1 and CDR2: SGHNT and YYREEE (reference sequence). V trimming: 2 bases; J trimming: 3 bases; junction bases outside the gene matches: 4. CDR3 size: 15 residues. CDR3 coding DNA: TGTGCCAGCAGCTTCGGGACAGGGGAGTACTATGGCTACACCTTC. Translation gives CASSFGTGEYYGYTF. The variable domain in full, with the rest retrieved from reference TRBV5-4 and TRBJ1-2, is ETGVTQSPTHLIKTRGQQVTLRCSSQSGHNTVSWYQQALGQGPQFIFQYYREEENGRGNFPPRFSGLQFPNYSSELNVNALELDDSALYLCASSFGTGEYYGYTFGSGTRLTVV.

This clone was counted a few times. J is TRBJ1-1 and V is TRBV9; D is possibly TRBD1 (5 bases). The CDR3 sequence is 15 residues long. CDR1 and CDR2 (germline): SGDLS, YYNGEE. V shed 5 bases and J shed 0 bases, with 14 bases lying between them. The CDR3 sequence: CASSFNGGMNTEAFF. The CDR3 DNA follows: TGTGCCAGCAGTTTTAACGGGGGGATGAACACTGAAGCTTTCTTT. Supplemented by reference TRBV9 and TRBJ1-1, the full variable domain reads DSGVTQTPKHLITATGQRVTLRCSPRSGDLSVYWYQQSLDQGLQFLIQYYNGEERAKGNILERFSAQQFPDLHSELNLSSLELGDSALYFCASSFNGGMNTEAFFGQGTRLTVV.

V gene TRBV27 combines with J gene TRBJ1-1; D possibly corresponds to TRBD1 (6 bases). Trimming took 4 bases from V and 6 from J, leaving 12 bases between them. Per germline, CDR1 MNHEY and CDR2 SMNVEV (reference sequence). This CDR3 has 13 residues. The CDR3 region has the DNA TGTGCCAGCAGTTGGTTCCAGGGGTCTGAAGCTTTCTTT. Protein: CASSWFQGSEAFF.

The chain recombines TRBV27 with TRBJ1-4; the match to TRBD1 covers 7 bases. This CDR3 contains 15 residues. V lost 4 bases to trimming and J lost 7 bases; unmatched junction nucleotides: 9. Germline V gives CDR1 MNHEY, CDR2 SMNVEV (reference sequence). In DNA, the CDR3 is TGTGCCAGCAGTTCAAGACAGGGAAGAGGTGAAAAACTGTTTTTT. Protein sequence: CASSSRQGRGEKLFF.

V is TRBV4-3 and J is TRBJ2-1; weak D call: TRBD2 (6 bases). The CDR3 runs to 14 residues. V was trimmed by 0 bases and J by 6 bases, leaving 9 bases between them. The V gene's germline CDR1 is LGHNA and CDR2 YSLEER. In DNA, the CDR3 is TGCGCCAGCAGCCAAGATCTGACTAGCAATGAGCAGTTCTTC. Translating gives CASSQDLTSNEQFF.

J is TRBJ1-1 and V is TRBV2, with D possibly being TRBD1 (6 bases). CDR1 SNHLY and CDR2 FYNNEI come from the germline V gene. The CDR3 runs to 13 residues. Trimming took off 8 bases at V and 0 bases at J, with 10 bases between the two ends. CDR3 coding DNA: TGTGCCAGCCCCGGGACAATGAACACTGAAGCTTTCTTT. Residues: CASPGTMNTEAFF.

V gene TRBV4-1 combines with J gene TRBJ2-7; D possibly corresponds to TRBD2 (5 bases). V was cut by 1 base and J by 6 bases, with 19 bases left in between. There are 16 residues in the CDR3. Germline-derived CDR1 and CDR2 are MGHRA and YSYEKL. In DNA form, the CDR3 reads TGCGCCAGCAGCCAAGTGGTCGGAAGGGAGACGGGCGAGCAGTACTTC. Protein: CASSQVVGRETGEQYF.

The V and J genes are TRBV6-4 and TRBJ2-2, with D perhaps TRBD2 (6 bases). V lost 4 bases, J lost 4 bases, and 16 bases lay in between. The CDR3 sequence is 16 residues long. CDR1 is MRHNA and CDR2 is SNTAGT in the germline V gene. The CDR3 spells CASSVLAPYLTGELFF. For the CDR3, the DNA is TGTGCCAGCAGTGTCCTAGCGCCCTATCTCACCGGGGAGCTGTTTTTT.

V and J are TRBV11-2 and TRBJ2-3; D perhaps matches TRBD2 (6 bases). With 0 bases removed from V and 6 bases from J, the gap between germline ends came to 10 bases. The length of the CDR3 is 14 residues. Germline assignment: CDR1 SGHAT and CDR2 FQNNGV. The CDR3 region is CASSLDGSGDTQYF. The CDR3 DNA reads as TGTGCCAGCAGCTTAGACGGGAGTGGTGATACGCAGTATTTT.

This chain connects TRBV6-1 to TRBJ1-1; D unclear. Germline V gene data show CDR1 as MNHNS and CDR2 as SASEGT. This CDR3 is built from 15 residues. Deletions cut 1 base from V and 3 bases from J, with 12 bases between. CDR3 in amino acids: CASSEGPWSDTEAFF. CDR3 DNA: TGTGCCAGCAGTGAAGGGCCATGGAGCGACACTGAAGCTTTCTTT.

This clone was counted between two and nine times. Here the CDR3 reads CASRFTGNTEAFF. DNA for the CDR3: TGTGCCAGCAGATTCACAGGGAACACTGAAGCTTTCTTT. The chain employs TRBV7-3 and TRBJ1-1, with D perhaps matching TRBD1 (5 bases). Trimming took 6 bases from V and 1 from J, leaving 9 bases between them. CDR3 length equals 13 residues. From germline, CDR1 is SGHTA and CDR2 FQGTGA.